This T cell receptor (beta chain) was captured by sequencing in a study of regulatory T cells in long-lasting Graves disease. V was pared by 2 bases and J by 4 bases, with 11 bases of the junction left unmatched. From germline, CDR1 is MNHEY and CDR2 SVGAGI. CDR3 size: 16 residues. The time point: persistent/refractory GD, antithyroid drugs over 5 years with positive TRAb. The TCR library was prepared using RNA isolated from PBMCs. Through Arm-PCR of CDR3 regions and iRepertoire HTBI primers, TCR beta libraries were built. TCRdb itself ran the multiplex PCR reads through MiXCR, one entry per CDR3 protein. This table holds approximately 500,000 distinct CDR3 sequences, roughly a fifth found once. This clonotype was seen ten or more times.

The TCR was taken from a female donor with Graves disease. The chain carries TRBV6-5 and TRBJ2-7; 7 nucleotides match TRBD1. The input for sequencing was peripheral blood mononuclear cells (PBMCs), taken when the disease was refractory, from a patient treated with antithyroid drugs. DNA of the CDR3: TGTGCCAGCAGTTACAGTCGACAGGGCAAAATTTACGAGCAGTACTTC. Its protein product is CASSYSRQGKIYEQYF.